Below are 17 T cell receptor beta chains sequenced from a single sample in a study of blood T cell repertoires in COVID-19. Measured with immunoSEQ multiplex PCR; TCRdb has only the in-frame clones, and not every one. The sample has under 200,000 clones, roughly 83% seen once. Source material: PBMCs or T cells enriched from blood (not recorded which). Source of these receptors: a man aged 35 to 55 with acute COVID-19.

The J gene is TRBJ2-7, the V gene TRBV2, with 10 nucleotides matching TRBD1. The germline CDR1 and CDR2 sequences are SNHLY and FYNNEI. This CDR3 has 15 residues. The ends lost 7 bases at V and 0 bases at J; junction bases unmatched: 6. CDR3 sequence reads: CASNRQGAGSYEQYF. The DNA for the CDR3 is TGTGCCAGCAACCGACAGGGGGCAGGCTCCTACGAGCAGTACTTC.

The V gene is TRBV23-1, the J gene TRBJ2-7; TRBD2 matches 7 bases. TRBV23-1 is placed among ORFs of uncertain function. The length of the CDR3 is 13 residues. Unmatched junction bases numbered 4, after V lost 4 bases and J lost 4 bases. CDR3 region: CASSRLGRYEQYF. The CDR3 DNA reads as TGCGCCAGCAGTCGCCTCGGGAGGTACGAGCAGTACTTC.

This clone is a singleton in its sample. The V call is TRBV7-6, the J call TRBJ1-1; possibly TRBD1 for D (5 bases). There are 13 residues in the CDR3. CDR1 and CDR2 (germline): SGHVS, FNYEAQ. The ends were cut back, 6 bases at V and 2 bases at J, with 10 bases in the middle. The CDR3 region has the DNA TGTGCCAGCAGGGCGGACACCAACACTGAAGCTTTCTTT. It codes for CASRADTNTEAFF.

This chain links TRBV18 with TRBJ1-5; D gene ambiguous. Trimming took 5 bases from V and 0 from J, leaving 11 bases between them. Germline lookup yields CDR1 KGHSH and CDR2 LQKENI. CDR3 length equals 15 residues. CDR3 region: CASSTRQDSNQPQHF. The CDR3 coding sequence is TGTGCCAGCTCAACCAGACAAGATAGCAATCAGCCCCAGCATTTT.

This chain joins TRBV27 and TRBJ2-3, with 7 bases identical to TRBD1. Germline CDR1 is MNHEY and CDR2 is SMNVEV (reference sequence). This CDR3 has 17 residues. With V trimmed by 4 bases and J by 1 base, 11 bases remained unmatched. The CDR3 is CASSSSGQVWGTDTQYF. Here the CDR3 DNA reads TGTGCCAGCAGTTCAAGTGGACAGGTGTGGGGCACAGATACGCAGTATTTT.

The chain recombines TRBV19 with TRBJ1-6; no definite D call. Trimming shortened V by 9 bases and J by 0 bases, and 24 bases separated the two germline ends. CDR3 length: 19 amino acids. The germline gives CDR1 LNHDA, CDR2 SQIVND (reference sequence). This chain's CDR3 is CASRTLKDVGYSYNSPLHF. DNA of the CDR3: TGTGCCAGCCGGACTCTGAAGGACGTGGGTTACTCCTATAATTCACCCCTCCACTTT.

The chain combines TRBV27 with TRBJ2-3; D may be TRBD2 (5 bases). Germline V gene lookup returns CDR1 MNHEY and CDR2 SMNVEV (reference sequence). V lost 8 bases, J lost 2 bases, and 14 bases lay in between. The CDR3 has 14 residues. The CDR3 spells CASWERAITDTQYF. The CDR3 DNA reads as TGTGCCAGCTGGGAGAGGGCTATCACAGATACGCAGTATTTT.

The CDR3: CASSAGPESNQPQHF. CDR3 bases: TGTGCCAGCAGTGCTGGGCCTGAAAGCAATCAGCCCCAGCATTTT. The V call is TRBV2, the J call TRBJ1-5; D remains ambiguous. V dropped 4 bases and J dropped 1 base, with 11 bases sitting between them. The CDR3 covers 15 residues. Germline V CDR1 and CDR2: SNHLY, FYNNEI.

This sequence joins TRBV25-1 and TRBJ1-5; 9 bases are shared with TRBD1. The CDR3 extends over 17 amino acids. CDR1 and CDR2 (germline): MGHDK, SYGVNS. V was pared by 3 bases and J by 3 bases, with 9 bases of the junction left unmatched. The CDR3 DNA reads TGTGCCAGCAGTGAGGGAGGACAGGGGTTTGTCAATCAGCCCCAGCATTTT. Its protein product is CASSEGGQGFVNQPQHF.

J is TRBJ2-7 and V is TRBV19; 7 nucleotides match TRBD2. From germline, CDR1 is LNHDA and CDR2 SQIVND (reference sequence). This CDR3 has 15 amino acids. The V segment lost 3 bases and the J segment 4 bases; nucleotides outside the gene matches: 9. This chain's CDR3 is CASSIWTRVNYEQYF. CDR3 DNA sequence: TGTGCCAGTAGTATCTGGACTAGGGTCAATTACGAGCAGTACTTC.

The J gene is TRBJ1-3, the V gene TRBV29-1; D is unclear. This CDR3 is 14 amino acids long. Deletions cut 7 bases from V and 2 bases from J, with 15 bases between. The germline CDR1 and CDR2 sequences are SQVTM and ANQGSEA. CDR3 loop: CSGQEGRTGNTIYF. In DNA, the CDR3 is TGCAGCGGTCAGGAGGGCAGGACTGGAAACACCATATATTTT.

CDR3: CASSQSAGGFHEQYF. The CDR3 coding sequence is TGTGCCAGCAGCCAATCGGCAGGGGGGTTCCACGAGCAGTACTTC. The V call is TRBV7-9, the J call TRBJ2-7; weak D call: TRBD1 (7 bases). V gave up 5 bases and J gave up 5 bases, with 19 bases separating them. This CDR3 is 15 amino acids long. CDR1 SEHNR and CDR2 FQNEAQ come from the germline V gene (reference sequence). Complete variable domain (other parts from reference TRBV7-9 and TRBJ2-7): DTGVSQNPRHKITKRGQNVTFRCDPISEHNRLYWYRQTLGQGPEFLTYFQNEAQLEKSRLLSDRFSAERPKGSFSTLEIQRTEQGDSAMYLCASSQSAGGFHEQYFGPGTRLTVT.

The chain joins TRBV11-2 to TRBJ2-3; 9 nucleotides align to TRBD2. Germline CDR1 reads SGHAT; CDR2 reads FQNNGV. The CDR3 totals 15 residues. With V trimmed by 2 bases and J by 3 bases, 3 bases remained unmatched. The CDR3 coding sequence is TGTGCCAGCAGCTTAAGGCGGGGGGGGACAGATACGCAGTATTTT. Amino acid sequence: CASSLRRGGTDTQYF.

The chain recombines TRBV18 with TRBJ2-5; the D gene is possibly TRBD2 (5 bases). V lost 5 bases and J lost 9, with 13 bases in between. Germline V gene data show CDR1 as KGHSH and CDR2 as LQKENI. The CDR3 is 12 residues long. The CDR3 DNA reads TGTGCCAGCTCATCTCCCCCGGAGGCCCAGTACTTC. It specifies CASSSPPEAQYF.

This chain uses TRBV7-3 with TRBJ1-1, with D tentatively TRBD1 (5 bases). Between the trimmed V and J ends, which lost 3 bases and 1 base, there was a span of 12 bases. Germline V gene sequence: CDR1 SGHTA, CDR2 FQGTGA. There are 15 residues in the CDR3. The CDR3 DNA reads as TGTGCCAGCAGCTTGTTAGGGGTGTCGAACACTGAAGCTTTCTTT. It translates to CASSLLGVSNTEAFF.

J is TRBJ2-1 and V is TRBV7-8; 7 nucleotides align to TRBD1. The trim removed 1 base at V and 7 bases at J, leaving 10 bases unmatched. This CDR3 is built from 16 residues. Germline CDR1 and CDR2: SGHVS and FQNEAQ. The DNA for the CDR3 is TGTGCCAGCAGCTTAGAATCCGGGACAGTCGAAAATGAGCAGTTCTTC. It is translated as CASSLESGTVENEQFF.

This clone appeared a single time. This sequence joins TRBV19 and TRBJ2-4; D gene uncertain. In germline, CDR1 is LNHDA, CDR2 SQIVND (reference sequence). The CDR3 extends over 14 amino acids. Trimming left V 6 bases short and J 2 bases short, with 11 bases between. The CDR3 DNA sequence: TGTGCCAGTAGATTGGCGGCGACCAAAAACATTCAGTACTTC. Protein sequence: CASRLAATKNIQYF.